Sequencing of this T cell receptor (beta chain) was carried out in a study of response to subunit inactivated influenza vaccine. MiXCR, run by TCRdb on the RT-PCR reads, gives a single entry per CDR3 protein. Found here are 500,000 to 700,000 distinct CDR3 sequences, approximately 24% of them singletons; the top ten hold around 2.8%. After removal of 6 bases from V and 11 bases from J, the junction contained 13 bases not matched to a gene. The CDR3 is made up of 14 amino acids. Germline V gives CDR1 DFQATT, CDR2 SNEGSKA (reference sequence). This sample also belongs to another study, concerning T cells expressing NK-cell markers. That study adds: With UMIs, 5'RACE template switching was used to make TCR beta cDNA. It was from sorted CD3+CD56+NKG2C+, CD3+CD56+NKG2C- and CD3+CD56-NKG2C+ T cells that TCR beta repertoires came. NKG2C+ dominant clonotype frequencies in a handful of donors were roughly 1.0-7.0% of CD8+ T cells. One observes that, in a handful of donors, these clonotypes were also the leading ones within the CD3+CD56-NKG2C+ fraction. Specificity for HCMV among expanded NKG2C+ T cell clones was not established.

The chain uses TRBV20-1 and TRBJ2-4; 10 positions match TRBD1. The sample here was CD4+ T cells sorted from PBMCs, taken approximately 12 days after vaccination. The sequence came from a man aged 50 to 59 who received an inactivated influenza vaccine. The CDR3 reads CSAEIPGQGSVQYF. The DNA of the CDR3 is TGCAGTGCAGAGATCCCGGGACAGGGGAGTGTTCAGTACTTC.